A selection of T cell receptor beta chains follows, all from one sample in a study of blood T cell repertoires in COVID-19. Some clones are missing from TCRdb's copy, which holds only in-frame ones; the method was immunoSEQ multiplex PCR. The sample has fewer than 180,000 clones, about nine tenths seen once. Sequencing was carried out using peripheral blood. The source is a woman aged 55-70 years with active or convalescent COVID-19. CDR3s include the opening cysteine and the closing phenylalanine or tryptophan. The order of the fields is D gene, clone size, J gene, V gene, CDR3 protein, CDR3 DNA. The D gene is left open where the match is weak. Clone size is stated in some rows and not others, as once, few, many or a class when expanded.

D gene: TRBD1
clone size: NA
J gene: TRBJ2-1
V gene: TRBV18
CDR3 protein: CASSPSGQGSREQFF
CDR3 DNA: TGTGCCAGCTCACCCTCGGGACAGGGATCCCGTGAGCAGTTCTTC

D gene: NA
clone size: NA
J gene: TRBJ1-1
V gene: TRBV30
CDR3 protein: CAWRDRKNTEAFF
CDR3 DNA: TGTGCCTGGAGGGACAGAAAGAACACTGAAGCTTTCTTT

D gene: TRBD2
clone size: once
J gene: TRBJ2-3
V gene: TRBV4-1
CDR3 protein: CASSPERGSTDTQYF
CDR3 DNA: TGCGCCAGCAGCCCTGAGCGGGGTAGCACAGATACGCAGTATTTT

D gene: NA
clone size: NA
J gene: TRBJ2-7
V gene: TRBV11-2
CDR3 protein: CASSPPGAYEQYF
CDR3 DNA: TGTGCCAGCAGCCCCCCAGGCGCCTACGAGCAGTACTTC

D gene: TRBD1
clone size: NA
J gene: TRBJ1-2
V gene: TRBV13
CDR3 protein: CASSLTGFGYTF
CDR3 DNA: TGTGCCAGCAGCTTGACAGGGTTTGGCTACACCTTC

D gene: NA
clone size: NA
J gene: TRBJ2-3
V gene: TRBV29-1
CDR3 protein: CSVTWTAKSTDTQYF
CDR3 DNA: TGCAGCGTAACTTGGACAGCGAAGAGCACAGATACGCAGTATTTT

D gene: NA
clone size: NA
J gene: TRBJ1-3
V gene: TRBV12-3/TRBV12-4
CDR3 protein: CASSHTSGNTIYF
CDR3 DNA: TGTGCCAGCAGCCACACCTCTGGAAACACCATATATTTT

D gene: NA
clone size: NA
J gene: TRBJ2-3
V gene: TRBV6-5
CDR3 protein: CASASRRLNTDTQYF
CDR3 DNA: TGTGCCAGCGCCTCAAGGAGACTAAACACAGATACGCAGTATTTT

D gene: TRBD1
clone size: NA
J gene: TRBJ1-1
V gene: TRBV15
CDR3 protein: CATSTGQGNTEAFF
CDR3 DNA: TGTGCCACCAGCACCGGACAGGGGAACACTGAAGCTTTCTTT

D gene: TRBD1
clone size: once
J gene: TRBJ1-5
V gene: TRBV7-8
CDR3 protein: CASSLLDRESPQHF
CDR3 DNA: TGTGCCAGCAGCTTACTCGACAGGGAATCGCCCCAGCATTTT

D gene: NA
clone size: NA
J gene: TRBJ1-6
V gene: TRBV19
CDR3 protein: CASSMVEDNSPLHF
CDR3 DNA: TGTGCCAGTAGTATGGTGGAGGATAATTCACCCCTCCACTTT

D gene: NA
clone size: NA
J gene: TRBJ2-1
V gene: TRBV4-3
CDR3 protein: CASSRSGPYRQFF
CDR3 DNA: TGCGCCAGCAGCCGCAGCGGGCCTTACAGGCAGTTCTTC

D gene: TRBD2
clone size: NA
J gene: TRBJ2-1
V gene: TRBV30
CDR3 protein: CAWRLAGASYNEQFF
CDR3 DNA: TGTGCCTGGCGACTAGCGGGGGCCTCCTACAATGAGCAGTTCTTC

D gene: NA
clone size: NA
J gene: TRBJ1-3
V gene: TRBV11-2
CDR3 protein: CASSSGRSLGNTIYF
CDR3 DNA: TGTGCCAGCAGCAGCGGGCGGTCTTTGGGAAACACCATATATTTT

D gene: NA
clone size: once
J gene: TRBJ1-6
V gene: TRBV7-2
CDR3 protein: CASSPHDSPLHF
CDR3 DNA: TGTGCCAGCAGTCCACACGATTCACCCCTCCACTTT

D gene: TRBD2
clone size: NA
J gene: TRBJ2-1
V gene: TRBV15
CDR3 protein: CATSTLAGGHNEQFF
CDR3 DNA: TGTGCCACCAGCACGCTAGCGGGGGGCCACAATGAGCAGTTCTTC

D gene: TRBD1
clone size: NA
J gene: TRBJ1-1
V gene: TRBV29-1
CDR3 protein: CSVQPGQGNTEAFF
CDR3 DNA: TGCAGCGTTCAACCGGGACAGGGGAACACTGAAGCTTTCTTT

D gene: TRBD1
clone size: NA
J gene: TRBJ2-7
V gene: TRBV19
CDR3 protein: CASSWTGETYEQYF
CDR3 DNA: TGTGCCAGTAGTTGGACAGGCGAAACCTACGAGCAGTACTTC

D gene: TRBD1
clone size: once
J gene: TRBJ1-2
V gene: TRBV30
CDR3 protein: CAWSFRDRDGGYTF
CDR3 DNA: TGTGCCTGGAGTTTCCGGGACAGGGATGGTGGCTACACCTTC

D gene: TRBD2
clone size: NA
J gene: TRBJ2-2
V gene: TRBV5-1
CDR3 protein: CASSFSGTRAAGELFF
CDR3 DNA: TGCGCCAGCAGCTTTAGCGGGACCAGGGCCGCCGGGGAGCTGTTTTTT

D gene: TRBD1
clone size: NA
J gene: TRBJ1-1
V gene: TRBV6-5
CDR3 protein: CASSYFNRGGTEAFF
CDR3 DNA: TGTGCCAGCAGTTACTTCAACAGGGGTGGCACTGAAGCTTTCTTT

D gene: NA
clone size: NA
J gene: TRBJ1-1
V gene: TRBV12-3/TRBV12-4
CDR3 protein: CASSHNTEAFF
CDR3 DNA: TGTGCCAGCAGTCATAACACTGAAGCTTTCTTT

D gene: TRBD1
clone size: NA
J gene: TRBJ2-2
V gene: TRBV5-5
CDR3 protein: CASSLGQQITNTGELFF
CDR3 DNA: TGTGCCAGCAGCCTGGGACAGCAGATTACGAACACCGGGGAGCTGTTTTTT

D gene: TRBD1
clone size: NA
J gene: TRBJ2-7
V gene: TRBV5-5
CDR3 protein: CASSRPGQKDYEQYF
CDR3 DNA: TGTGCCAGCAGCCGTCCGGGACAGAAGGATTACGAGCAGTACTTC

D gene: TRBD1
clone size: NA
J gene: TRBJ2-1
V gene: TRBV19
CDR3 protein: CASSNLGTDYNEQFF
CDR3 DNA: TGTGCCAGTAGTAACCTGGGGACAGATTACAATGAGCAGTTCTTC

D gene: NA
clone size: NA
J gene: TRBJ1-2
V gene: TRBV5-1
CDR3 protein: CASSFETNYGYTF
CDR3 DNA: TGCGCCAGCAGCTTCGAAACAAACTATGGCTACACCTTC

D gene: NA
clone size: NA
J gene: TRBJ1-2
V gene: TRBV7-2
CDR3 protein: CASSHPIANYGYTF
CDR3 DNA: TGTGCCAGCAGCCATCCAATTGCTAACTATGGCTACACCTTC

D gene: NA
clone size: NA
J gene: TRBJ1-5
V gene: TRBV7-2
CDR3 protein: CASSLMAGGNQPQHF
CDR3 DNA: TGTGCCAGCAGCTTAATGGCGGGGGGAAATCAGCCCCAGCATTTT

D gene: NA
clone size: NA
J gene: TRBJ1-1
V gene: TRBV13
CDR3 protein: CASSLGGIEAFF
CDR3 DNA: TGTGCCAGCAGCTTAGGCGGTATTGAAGCTTTCTTT

D gene: NA
clone size: NA
J gene: TRBJ2-7
V gene: TRBV18
CDR3 protein: CASSPKGPNYEQYF
CDR3 DNA: TGTGCCAGCTCACCAAAGGGGCCCAACTACGAGCAGTACTTC

D gene: TRBD2
clone size: NA
J gene: TRBJ2-7
V gene: TRBV7-3
CDR3 protein: CASSPAGGASYEQYF
CDR3 DNA: TGTGCCAGCAGCCCGGCCGGGGGGGCTTCCTACGAGCAGTACTTC

D gene: NA
clone size: NA
J gene: TRBJ2-1
V gene: TRBV12-5
CDR3 protein: CASGSPQGAGVQFF
CDR3 DNA: TGTGCTAGTGGTTCACCCCAGGGGGCGGGAGTGCAGTTCTTC

D gene: TRBD1
clone size: NA
J gene: TRBJ1-6
V gene: TRBV5-4
CDR3 protein: CASSLGQGGIVSPLHF
CDR3 DNA: TGTGCCAGCAGCTTGGGACAGGGAGGTATTGTATCACCCCTCCACTTT

D gene: TRBD1
clone size: NA
J gene: TRBJ1-2
V gene: TRBV19
CDR3 protein: CASSISTGAGYTF
CDR3 DNA: TGTGCCAGTAGTATCTCGACAGGGGCCGGCTACACCTTC

D gene: TRBD2
clone size: NA
J gene: TRBJ2-3
V gene: TRBV12-3/TRBV12-4
CDR3 protein: CASAGGGGYTQYF
CDR3 DNA: TGTGCCAGCGCGGGGGGCGGGGGATATACGCAGTATTTT

D gene: NA
clone size: NA
J gene: TRBJ1-5
V gene: TRBV6-5
CDR3 protein: CASSSRSFQPQHF
CDR3 DNA: TGTGCCAGCAGCAGTCGGAGTTTTCAGCCCCAGCATTTT

D gene: TRBD2
clone size: NA
J gene: TRBJ2-1
V gene: TRBV6-9
CDR3 protein: CASQLADYPPYEGNEQFF
CDR3 DNA: TGTGCCAGCCAACTAGCGGACTACCCCCCCTACGAAGGGAATGAGCAGTTCTTC

D gene: NA
clone size: NA
J gene: TRBJ2-5
V gene: TRBV7-9
CDR3 protein: CASSLVPQATQYF
CDR3 DNA: TGTGCCAGCAGCTTAGTCCCCCAGGCGACCCAGTACTTC

D gene: TRBD2
clone size: NA
J gene: TRBJ2-1
V gene: TRBV7-2
CDR3 protein: CASSPRTSGGEEQFF
CDR3 DNA: TGTGCCAGCAGCCCCCGGACTAGCGGGGGGGAGGAGCAGTTCTTC

D gene: NA
clone size: NA
J gene: TRBJ1-6
V gene: TRBV19
CDR3 protein: CATGTYNSPLHF
CDR3 DNA: TGTGCCACAGGGACCTATAATTCACCCCTCCACTTT

D gene: NA
clone size: NA
J gene: TRBJ1-2
V gene: TRBV5-1
CDR3 protein: CASSLDQGGGYTF
CDR3 DNA: TGCGCCAGCAGCTTGGATCAGGGAGGGGGCTACACCTTC

D gene: TRBD1
clone size: NA
J gene: TRBJ1-2
V gene: TRBV27
CDR3 protein: CASSPQTGLYGYTF
CDR3 DNA: TGTGCCAGCAGCCCCCAGACAGGGCTCTATGGCTACACCTTC

D gene: NA
clone size: NA
J gene: TRBJ1-5
V gene: TRBV12-3/TRBV12-4
CDR3 protein: CASSPTGNQPQHF
CDR3 DNA: TGTGCCAGCAGCCCAACGGGGAATCAGCCCCAGCATTTT

D gene: NA
clone size: NA
J gene: TRBJ1-4
V gene: TRBV11-2
CDR3 protein: CASSLDGRTNEKLFF
CDR3 DNA: TGTGCCAGCAGCTTAGATGGCAGGACTAATGAAAAACTGTTTTTT

D gene: NA
clone size: NA
J gene: TRBJ2-2
V gene: TRBV19
CDR3 protein: CASSVGQLRELFF
CDR3 DNA: TGTGCCAGTAGTGTCGGACAGCTTAGGGAGCTGTTTTTT

D gene: NA
clone size: NA
J gene: TRBJ2-1
V gene: TRBV11-2
CDR3 protein: CASSPAGGGGEQFF
CDR3 DNA: TGTGCCAGCTCCCCGGCAGGCGGGGGCGGTGAGCAGTTCTTC

D gene: NA
clone size: NA
J gene: TRBJ2-7
V gene: TRBV11-3
CDR3 protein: CASSLFPGDYEQYF
CDR3 DNA: TGTGCCAGCAGCTTATTTCCGGGGGACTACGAGCAGTACTTC

D gene: NA
clone size: NA
J gene: TRBJ1-6
V gene: TRBV3-1/TRBV3-2
CDR3 protein: CASSQAGDSPLHF
CDR3 DNA: TGTGCCAGCAGCCAAGCAGGGGATTCACCCCTCCACTTT

D gene: TRBD2
clone size: once
J gene: TRBJ2-3
V gene: TRBV5-4
CDR3 protein: CASFSRGGSADTQYF
CDR3 DNA: TGTGCCAGTTTCTCCCGGGGGGGCTCGGCAGATACGCAGTATTTT

D gene: TRBD2
clone size: NA
J gene: TRBJ2-2
V gene: TRBV5-1
CDR3 protein: CASATGLADTGELFF
CDR3 DNA: TGCGCCAGCGCTACCGGACTAGCGGACACCGGGGAGCTGTTTTTT

D gene: NA
clone size: NA
J gene: TRBJ2-3
V gene: TRBV29-1
CDR3 protein: CSVEFGRGTDTQYF
CDR3 DNA: TGCAGCGTTGAGTTTGGCAGGGGCACAGATACGCAGTATTTT

D gene: TRBD1
clone size: NA
J gene: TRBJ1-4
V gene: TRBV7-9
CDR3 protein: CASSDDRAVREKLFF
CDR3 DNA: TGTGCCAGCAGCGACGACAGGGCGGTTAGAGAAAAACTGTTTTTT

D gene: TRBD1
clone size: NA
J gene: TRBJ2-2
V gene: TRBV5-1
CDR3 protein: CASSQGQEHTGELFF
CDR3 DNA: TGCGCCAGCAGCCAGGGACAGGAACACACCGGGGAGCTGTTTTTT